The clone carrying this T cell receptor beta chain occurred many times. The antigen is not known. Addition of a universal primer site occurred through template switching, and cDNA carried unique molecular identifiers. TCRdb recomputed calls from the 5' RACE reads with MiXCR, one row per CDR3 protein. The profile covers hundreds of thousands of distinct CDR3 sequences, with under 10% appearing a single time and 1.5% to 2.5% taken by the ten largest. The data derive from a study of identical twins. Regarding the study as a whole: Out-of-frame alpha sequences common to twins exhibited a surplus of low generation probability. Invariant MAIT and iNKT cells may have partly biased zero-insertion analyses.

The CDR3 covers 15 residues. The ends were cut back, 5 bases at V and 7 bases at J, with 17 bases in the middle. These same data were also listed under a study on yellow fever vaccine responses in identical twins.

The rearrangement joins TRBV12-3 or TRBV12-4 to TRBJ1-4; no reliable D call. The receptor's source is a woman between 18 and 29 years old in good health. The sequenced material came from memory (CD45RO+) T cells sorted from blood. DNA of the CDR3: TGTGCCAGCAGTGAAGCGGCCCCGGCCCTTGAAAAACTGTTTTTT. Amino acids: CASSEAAPALEKLFF.